This T cell receptor (beta chain) was sequenced in a study of early T cells in non-severe SARS-CoV-2 infection. CDR3 length: 12 amino acids. Germline V gives CDR1 SQVTM, CDR2 ANQGSEA. Trimming took 5 bases from V and 2 from J, leaving 9 bases between them. TCRdb processed the 5' RACE reads anew with MiXCR; each CDR3 protein has one entry. The sample records tens of thousands of distinct CDR3 sequences, over 7% being singletons. This clonotype was sampled from an adult who was a healthcare worker with PCR-confirmed SARS-CoV-2 infection or an uninfected control (not recorded which). V usage is TRBV29-1 and J usage is TRBJ2-5, with D unclear. Material: whole blood. CDR3 protein: CSVFLLQETQYF. The DNA of the CDR3 is TGCAGCGTTTTCCTCCTACAAGAGACCCAGTACTTC.